The present entry profiles one T cell receptor (beta chain) with its context. It lacks a known antigen. No base quality information exists; no much larger clone differs at one position. For TCR beta sequencing, blood samples came from the related transplant donors. Nuclei Lysis Solution was used to extract genomic DNA from fresh or cryopreserved unfractionated peripheral blood mononuclear cells. This sample stems from a study of T cell clonotyping in hematopoietic cell transplantation listed by TCRdb under 2021. In the study overall: The study collected 135 blood samples from 35 to 40 consecutive transplant recipients and their related donors. Recruitment of patients ran from 2015 to early 2017, and follow-up continued until late 2020 or until death. What the work shows at the level of the full study, not this receptor alone: Sample size was limited, and cells were not sorted, so CD4 and CD8 repertoire contributions could not be separated. Inverse Simpson Index values from donors and from recipients before transplant predicted broader TCR repertoire diversity after transplant. Recipient repertoires showed only a small fraction of overlap with donor repertoires, and over 97% appeared de novo at the given depth. Recipient TCR diversity fell after transplant, with pathologically expanded clonotypes rising progressively from day 30 to day 180.

V drops 0 bases and J drops 5 bases, leaving 6 bases in between. From its cysteine to its phenylalanine, the CDR3 spans 13 amino acids. Only the CDR3 portion is preserved as DNA: 39 bases, with reading frame beginning at the first base. CDR1 and CDR2, per the germline V gene, are SGDLS and YYNGEE. The immunoSEQ assay, a bias-controlled multiplex PCR using V- and J-specific primers, was used to amplify TCR beta CDR3 regions from genomic DNA. A second PCR step added a proprietary barcode and Illumina adapter sequences to the CDR3 amplicons. An Illumina MiSeq instrument was used to sequence the CDR3 libraries. In the paper's pipeline: Export and quality control were performed with immunoSEQ Analyzer 3.0, and downstream analyses were performed with R Bioconductor and Immunarch. Only productive rearrangements within the normalized downsampled data set were used in the calculation of repertoire metrics. Pathologically expanded clonotypes were defined as those larger than 5 templates in the normalized cohort. The Inverse Simpson Index served as the measure of repertoire diversity. To capture all clonotypes, the CMV-specificity analyses were run on the non-normalized data set. This immuneACCESS table, as held by TCRdb, lists in-frame sequences with V and J called but not all clones. Of the missing ones, under half trace to an unresolved V gene in checked studies; the others have no known cause. D and trimming were read from the DNA, whereas the V and J calls and clone size are those reported in that table. The table for this sample lists tens of thousands of clones; nearly 97% of them were counted only once. Almost 0.95% of the sample is held by the ten biggest clonotypes.

The V and J genes are TRBV9 and TRBJ1-5, with the D gene call left open. Input material: peripheral blood mononuclear cells. The TCR sequence derives from a man under 40 in good health. Some clones in this sample may be carry-over from other donors' samples. At the DNA level, the sequence is TGTGCCAGCAGCGTAGACATCCATCAGCCCCAGCATTTT. It is translated as CASSVDIHQPQHF. The entire variable domain, with the stretches around the CDR3 drawn from the reference TRBV9 and TRBJ1-5 proteins, is DSGVTQTPKHLITATGQRVTLRCSPRSGDLSVYWYQQSLDQGLQFLIQYYNGEERAKGNILERFSAQQFPDLHSELNLSSLELGDSALYFCASSVDIHQPQHFGDGTRLSIL.